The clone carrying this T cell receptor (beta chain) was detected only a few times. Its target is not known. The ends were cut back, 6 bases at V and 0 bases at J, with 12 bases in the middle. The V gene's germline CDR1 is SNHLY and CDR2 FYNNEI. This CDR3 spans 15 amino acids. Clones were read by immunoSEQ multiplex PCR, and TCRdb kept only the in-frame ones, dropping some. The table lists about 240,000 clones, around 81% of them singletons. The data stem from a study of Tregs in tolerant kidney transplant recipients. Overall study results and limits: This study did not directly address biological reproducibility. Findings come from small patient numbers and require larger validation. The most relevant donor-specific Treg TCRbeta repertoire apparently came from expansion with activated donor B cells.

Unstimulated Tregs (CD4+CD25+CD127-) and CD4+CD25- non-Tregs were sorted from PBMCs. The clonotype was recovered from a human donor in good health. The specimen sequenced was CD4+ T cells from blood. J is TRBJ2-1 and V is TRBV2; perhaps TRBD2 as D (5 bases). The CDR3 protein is CASRRAVNSYNEQFF. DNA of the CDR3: TGTGCCAGCAGGAGGGCGGTAAACTCCTACAATGAGCAGTTCTTC.